Reported below is one T cell receptor (beta chain). Its antigen is currently unknown. These data are taken from a study of Ad26.COV2.S vaccination and SARS-CoV-2 variants. Study summary: Participants got Ad26.COV2.S intramuscularly, once or twice 56 days apart.

Treatment noted: some 20 received Ad26.COV2.S at low or high dose, single or two shots; 5 received placebo; per-sample allocation not given. Sampling was performed 63 days after the first vaccine or placebo injection. Donor was an adult aged 18-55 years in Boston. Vaccination employed an Ad26 vector expressing the Wuhan-strain SARS-CoV-2 spike. Produced via immunoSEQ multiplex PCR; TCRdb's table is partial and in-frame only. This table holds roughly 320,000 clones, around 86% found once. General study points: People who got the vaccine or the placebo had similar non-spike TCR breadth.

CDR3 length: 12 residues. Germline V CDR1 and CDR2: SGHRS, YFSETQ. V lost 2 bases, J lost 2 bases, and 4 bases lay in between. V and J are TRBV5-1 and TRBJ2-5; D is ambiguous. The sequence was obtained from a person aged 18-65 years who received the Ad26.COV2.S COVID-19 vaccine or a placebo. Source: peripheral blood, taken in a trial of Ad26.COV2.S vaccine versus placebo. The DNA for the CDR3 is TGCGCCAGCAGCTTAATTCAAGAGACCCAGTACTTC. Protein sequence: CASSLIQETQYF.